This T cell receptor beta chain comes out of a study of shared clonotypes between healthy human individuals. Positive CCR7 selection of CD45RO-negative cells yielded the naive CD8 cells, and terminally differentiated effector memory CD45RA+ cells were excluded. Whole-study results and caveats: Naive subsets tended to show greater estimated richness than memory subsets. Clonotypes that were shared across several donors made up around 4.6% of naive CD4 clonotypes.

TCRdb's copy holds only in-frame clones and misses some; the assay was immunoSEQ multiplex PCR. The sample consists of around 2,000,000 clones, about 95% of them appearing once. Looked up from germline, CDR1 is SQVTM and CDR2 is ANQGSEA. V was pared by 3 bases and J by 6 bases, with 11 bases between. This CDR3 is 12 amino acids long. Concerning this clone itself: What it recognizes is unknown.

The source material was naive CD8+ T cells sorted from blood. The clonotype was recovered from a young man in good health. The V gene is TRBV29-1, the J gene TRBJ1-1, with D maybe TRBD1 (5 bases). The DNA of the CDR3 is TGCAGCGTTGAGGTGGGGCCGGCTGAAGCTTTCTTT. It encodes CSVEVGPAEAFF.